This T cell receptor (beta chain) appears in the sequencing data of a study of blood T cell repertoires in COVID-19 (TCRdb year 2020). At the level of the whole study: The collaborator samples originated in the United States, Italy and Spain and spanned the acute and convalescent phases of COVID-19. The material from the prospective study consisted of cDNA or gDNA derived from T cells, B-cell-depleted T cells, or PBMCs. The dataset comprised deeply sampled blood TCRbeta repertoires from subjects exposed to, actively infected with, or recovered from COVID-19. A freely available public database, intended as a resource for researchers studying the immune response to SARS-CoV-2, is where the repertoires were released. Samples came from the ongoing ImmuneRACE study (first 160 participants) plus 1,254 subjects from 6 global collaborators. A de-identified subject ID, COVID-19 status, age in years and sex were almost always included in the sample metadata. Where available, HLA class I and class II types were taken from metadata supplied by the sample provider and were not determined by assay-based typing. Overall study results and their limits: Clinical and demographic metadata were provided uncurated, with the amount varying by source and participant.

In regard to this clone: The antigen it binds to is not known. There are no base qualities to consult, and no much larger clone falls within one base.

TCRbeta CDR3 regions were amplified from genomic DNA by means of the immunoSEQ Assay, a bias-controlled multiplex PCR. The paper's data handling went like this. Within the assay, amplification of reference gene primers was used to estimate how many nucleated cells each sample contained. Sequence reads were collapsed and filtered to measure the absolute abundance of every unique TCRbeta CDR3 rearrangement. For each sample, productive Simpson clonality was calculated as the square root of Simpson's diversity index across productive rearrangements. TCRdb holds this immuneACCESS table with in-frame rearrangements only. Some clones are missing; in checked studies, unresolved V genes explain under half, and the rest has no known cause. The V and J calls and clone size were taken over from that table, and D and trimming were inferred from the DNA. This sample has more than 150,000 clones in its table, and about four fifths of those were observed once. Over 12% of the sample is held by the ten biggest clonotypes.

The CDR3 contains 15 residues, cysteine and phenylalanine counted. The entry retains the CDR3 DNA only, 45 bases that are in frame from base 1. Sequences LNHDA (CDR1) and SQIVND (CDR2) are obtained from the germline V gene (reference sequence). Compared with germline, V lacks 7 bases and J lacks 0 bases; bases without a gene match: 5. The collaborating institutions used their own protocols to collect whole blood in K2EDTA tubes. For TCRbeta analysis, collaborator samples were shipped as frozen whole blood, as isolated PBMCs, or as DNA extracted from either sample type. Sequencing was carried out using peripheral blood. The rearranged segments are TRBV19 and TRBJ1-1; TRBD1 matches 10 bases in the middle. The TCR comes from a man aged 18 to 29 with active or convalescent COVID-19. The nucleotide sequence is given as TGTGCCAGTACCCGGGACAGGGGAATGAACACTGAAGCTTTCTTT. The resulting protein is CASTRDRGMNTEAFF.